The present T cell receptor (beta chain) was sequenced within a study of immune evolution from preneoplasia to lung adenocarcinoma. Study background: HLA loss of heterozygosity: around 6.5% AIS, roughly 15% MIA, about 31% ADC, none AAH.

Study-level results: Compared with EGFR-mutant or double wild-type lesions, KRAS-mutant nodules were more clonal. From normal lung to invasive adenocarcinoma, top clone frequencies appeared to decrease.

Each case's diagnosis was confirmed by two pathologists on H&E. Clones were sequenced by immunoSEQ multiplex PCR, and TCRdb holds only the in-frame ones, with some missing. The table has about 4,300 clones, approximately 90% seen once. The CDR3 sequence is 12 residues long. The germline V gene encodes CDR1 MDHEN and CDR2 SYDVKM. For this clone: Its matching antigen is unknown. The junction does not match germline at one end; this may be a read error.

The chain uses TRBV28 and TRBJ2-7; maybe TRBD2 (5 bases). Input material: FFPE lung adenocarcinoma in situ tissue. This clonotype was obtained from a person aged 55-80 years with lung adenocarcinoma. CDR3 sequence reads: CASSSRTFSVGF. The DNA for the CDR3 is TGTGCCAGCAGTTCACGGACTTTCTCCGTAGGTTTC.